The 22 T cell receptor beta chains listed next were all sequenced from one sample in a study of blood T cell repertoires in COVID-19 (dated by TCRdb to the early 2020s). Receptor libraries were prepared by the immunoSEQ multiplex PCR assay. TCRdb re-hosts the immuneACCESS table, in-frame sequences only. Its copies lack some clones; in the studies checked, an unresolved V gene accounts for under half of them, and the cause for the rest is not known. The sample table contains about 92,000 clones; only one count was recorded for roughly nine tenths of them. The ten largest clonotypes hold about 17% of the sample. The sample was peripheral blood. These receptors were obtained from an older woman with COVID-19, enrolled during active disease.

This chain links TRBV5-6 with TRBJ2-7, with D maybe TRBD2 (5 bases). Trimming shortened V by 3 bases and J by 5 bases, and 12 bases separated the two germline ends. This CDR3 is 13 amino acids long. From germline, CDR1 is SGHDT and CDR2 YYEEEE. As DNA, the CDR3 is TGTGCCAGCAGCTACCCCGGGGTGAACGAGCAGTACTTC. Its translation: CASSYPGVNEQYF.

The chain joins TRBV4-3 to TRBJ2-2; D is uncertain. The CDR3 is 14 residues long. V lost 0 bases and J 6 bases, leaving 8 bases between the germline ends. Germline V CDR1 and CDR2: LGHNA, YSLEER. The CDR3 protein is CASSQDNLAGELFF. The CDR3 nucleotides are TGCGCCAGCAGCCAAGATAATCTCGCCGGGGAGCTGTTTTTT.

This clone is a singleton in its sample. The V gene is TRBV19, the J gene TRBJ2-5; D is perhaps TRBD1 (6 bases). The CDR3 length is 14 residues. V was shortened by 2 bases and J by 6 bases, with 13 bases between the two germline ends. Germline CDR1 and CDR2: LNHDA and SQIVND (reference sequence). DNA of the CDR3: TGTGCCAGTAGTATACAACAGGGCCCAAAGACCCAGTACTTC. It encodes CASSIQQGPKTQYF.

The rearrangement links TRBV3-1 (or the pseudogene TRBV3-2) to TRBJ1-5; D remains ambiguous. CDR1 is LGHDT and CDR2 is YNNKEL in the germline V gene (reference sequence). CDR3 length: 15 amino acids. V gave up 3 bases and J gave up 3 bases, with 12 bases separating them. The CDR3: CASSQGETPNQPQHF. The CDR3 DNA reads as TGTGCCAGCAGCCAGGGCGAGACCCCCAATCAGCCCCAGCATTTT.

V usage is TRBV27 and J usage is TRBJ1-5; D is ambiguous. Germline V gives CDR1 MNHEY, CDR2 SMNVEV (reference sequence). V was cut by 5 bases and J by 3 bases, with 14 bases left in between. This CDR3 has 15 amino acids. CDR3 DNA: TGTGCCAGCAGTGCGATAGAGGGTGCCAATCAGCCCCAGCATTTT. Residues: CASSAIEGANQPQHF.

The chain combines TRBV24-1 with TRBJ1-3; tentatively, D is TRBD1 (5 bases). CDR3 size: 17 residues. Trimming removed 1 base from V and 2 bases from J, with 14 bases in between. CDR1 is KGHDR and CDR2 is SFDVKD in the germline V gene. The CDR3 sequence: CATSDFNRSLAGNTIYF. The DNA of the CDR3 is TGTGCCACCAGTGATTTTAACAGGTCCCTGGCTGGAAACACCATATATTTT.

A single count supports this clone. The chain joins TRBV18 to TRBJ2-3; 10 bases are shared with TRBD1. After removal of 0 bases from V and 2 bases from J, the junction contained 5 bases not matched to a gene. The germline V gene encodes CDR1 KGHSH and CDR2 LQKENI. The CDR3 extends over 17 amino acids. DNA for the CDR3: TGTGCCAGCTCACCACCGACAGGGGGCGATATCACAGATACGCAGTATTTT. Translation gives CASSPPTGGDITDTQYF.

CDR3 in amino acids: CASHGGFEKLFF. CDR3 DNA sequence: TGTGCCAGCCACGGGGGGTTTGAAAAACTGTTTTTT. The rearrangement uses TRBV12-3 or TRBV12-4 and TRBJ1-4, with D tentatively TRBD1 (5 bases). This CDR3 is built from 12 residues. The V end lost 8 bases, the J end lost 7 bases, and 11 bases lay between the germline ends.

V gene TRBV18 combines with J gene TRBJ2-7, with a weak D call TRBD1 (6 bases). Trimming cost V 3 bases and J 0 bases, with 9 bases left between them. The CDR3 is 14 amino acids. Germline V gene lookup returns CDR1 KGHSH and CDR2 LQKENI. The CDR3 reads CASSPTQGSYEQYF. In DNA form, the CDR3 reads TGTGCCAGCTCACCGACACAGGGCTCCTACGAGCAGTACTTC.

This chain connects TRBV2 to TRBJ1-4; TRBD1 matches at 7 bases. The junction had 4 bases not matched to a gene; V was cut back by 6 bases and J by 3 bases. The germline V gene encodes CDR1 SNHLY and CDR2 FYNNEI. This CDR3 region has 14 residues. CDR3 in DNA: TGTGCCAGCAGAATCACAGGGGCTAATGAAAAACTGTTTTTT. Amino acids: CASRITGANEKLFF. The entire variable domain, with the rest obtained from reference TRBV2 and TRBJ1-4, is as follows: EPEVTQTPSHQVTQMGQEVILRCVPISNHLYFYWYRQILGQKVEFLVSFYNNEISEKSEIFDDQFSVERPDGSNFTLKIRSTKLEDSAMYFCASRITGANEKLFFGSGTQLSVL.

The rearrangement joins TRBV10-2 to TRBJ1-1, with TRBD1 matching 9 bases. The CDR3 sequence is 15 residues long. With 0 bases clipped from V and 6 bases from J, the junction kept 5 bases outside the gene matches. The germline gives CDR1 WSHSY, CDR2 SAAADI. The CDR3 reads CASSESIGTGPEAFF. DNA of the CDR3: TGCGCCAGCAGTGAGTCGATTGGGACAGGGCCTGAAGCTTTCTTT.

The chain combines TRBV7-2 with TRBJ1-1; D ambiguous. The ends were cut back, 6 bases at V and 4 bases at J, with 15 bases in the middle. Germline loops: CDR1 SGHTA, CDR2 FQGNSA. CDR3 length: 14 amino acids. The CDR3 loop is CASRSRPGSTEAFF. In nucleotides, the CDR3 is TGTGCCAGCAGATCCAGGCCGGGGAGCACTGAAGCTTTCTTT.

The CDR3 nucleotides read TGTGCCAGCAGCCCCGGGACAGGCGGCTATGAGACCCAGTACTTC. Its protein is CASSPGTGGYETQYF. V is TRBV7-2 and J is TRBJ2-5, with TRBD1 identical over 8 bases. This CDR3 spans 15 amino acids. The trim removed 5 bases at V and 5 bases at J, leaving 10 bases unmatched. CDR1 is SGHTA, CDR2 FQGNSA, per germline.

This clone was recorded once. The gene calls are TRBV10-3 and TRBJ2-3, with 9 bases that match TRBD1. Per the germline V gene, CDR1 is ENHRY and CDR2 is SYGVKD. The junction had 1 base not matched to a gene; V was cut back by 3 bases and J by 3 bases. The CDR3 length is 14 residues. In DNA, the CDR3 is TGTGCCATCAGTGAAGGACAGGGGACAGATACGCAGTATTTT. This codes for CAISEGQGTDTQYF.

The V call is TRBV6-6, the J call TRBJ2-2, with D perhaps TRBD2 (5 bases). The CDR3 runs to 14 residues. Trimming stripped 5 bases from V and 1 base from J, with 8 bases between. The germline CDR1 and CDR2 sequences are MNHNY and SVGAGI (reference sequence). The CDR3 loop reads CASSTAGNTGELFF. The CDR3 DNA reads TGTGCCAGCAGTACCGCGGGGAACACCGGGGAGCTGTTTTTT.

This clone was seen a handful of times. The genes are TRBV9 and TRBJ1-2, with D hard to call. The CDR3 runs 15 residues. Trimming took off 0 bases at V and 4 bases at J, with 13 bases between the two ends. CDR1 is SGDLS and CDR2 is YYNGEE in the germline V gene. The CDR3 loop reads CASSVEARSAYGYTF. Written as DNA, the CDR3 is TGTGCCAGCAGCGTAGAGGCACGGAGTGCCTATGGCTACACCTTC.

The CDR3 here is CASSMTSGGHNEQFF. For the CDR3, the DNA is TGCGCCAGCAGTATGACTAGCGGGGGCCACAATGAGCAGTTCTTC. The chain couples TRBV10-1 to TRBJ2-1, with 12 bases identical to TRBD2. This CDR3 has 15 residues. The ends lost 5 bases at V and 5 bases at J; junction bases unmatched: 4. Looked up from germline, CDR1 is WNHNN and CDR2 is SYGVQD (reference sequence).

This clone occurred a few times. This rearrangement joins TRBV5-6 to TRBJ1-2; D is possibly TRBD1 (5 bases). CDR1 SGHDT and CDR2 YYEEEE come from the germline V gene. Trimming took 0 bases from V and 6 from J, leaving 12 bases between them. The length of the CDR3 is 14 residues. In nucleotides, the CDR3 is TGTGCCAGCAGCTTGGGGGGCAATATCCATGGCTACACCTTC. It codes for CASSLGGNIHGYTF.

The chain joins TRBV7-9 to TRBJ1-1; TRBD1 might be the D (5 bases). V dropped 8 bases and J dropped 6 bases, with 13 bases sitting between them. Germline CDR1 and CDR2: SEHNR and FQNEAQ (reference sequence). The CDR3 length is 12 residues. The CDR3 DNA reads TGTGCCAGCGGCCGGGACTTAGCTGAAGCTTTCTTT. Translation: CASGRDLAEAFF.

A few counts support this clone. The chain carries TRBV5-1 and TRBJ2-7; TRBD1 matches at 11 bases. V was pared by 3 bases and J by 2 bases, with 10 bases of the junction left unmatched. Germline assignment: CDR1 SGHRS and CDR2 YFSETQ. The CDR3 runs to 17 residues. CDR3 amino acids: CASSWEPGQGVTYEQYF. In nucleotides, the CDR3 is TGCGCCAGCAGCTGGGAACCGGGACAGGGGGTTACCTACGAGCAGTACTTC.

This chain joins TRBV3-1 (or the pseudogene TRBV3-2) and TRBJ2-4; the match to TRBD2 covers 9 bases. Unmatched junction bases numbered 13, after V lost 4 bases and J lost 0 bases. The length of the CDR3 is 19 residues. Germline V CDR1 and CDR2: LGHDT, YNNKEL (reference sequence). The CDR3 sequence is CASSRWSGSGGLAKNIQYF. CDR3 DNA sequence: TGTGCCAGCAGCCGGTGGAGTGGGAGCGGGGGGCTAGCCAAAAACATTCAGTACTTC.

The chain links TRBV3-1 (or the pseudogene TRBV3-2) to TRBJ2-5; 7 positions agree with TRBD2. The CDR3 spans 14 residues. CDR1 and CDR2 from the germline V gene are LGHDT and YNNKEL (reference sequence). J lost 4 bases, V lost 0 bases, and 2 bases had no gene match. Written as DNA, the CDR3 is TGTGCCAGCAGCCAAGACACTAGCGTAGAGACCCAGTACTTC. Its protein is CASSQDTSVETQYF.